This TCR beta chain is from a study of cytomegalovirus exposure and HLA in healthy donors. The PCR used 60 Vbeta and 13 Jbeta primers. TCRdb's copy holds only in-frame clones and misses some; the assay was immunoSEQ multiplex PCR. The table includes more than 85,000 clones, around 80% detected once. The V end lost 1 base, the J end lost 0 bases, and 15 bases lay between the germline ends. The CDR3 is 17 residues long. CDR1 and CDR2 (germline): MNHEY, SMNVEV (reference sequence). The sequenced sample consisted of PBMCs. This receptor was taken from a male donor in good health and CMV-seronegative. V is TRBV27 and J is TRBJ1-1; tentatively, D is TRBD1 (6 bases). The CDR3 DNA is TGTGCCAGCAGTTTATACAGGGACGGGAGGGTGAACACTGAAGCTTTCTTT. As protein: CASSLYRDGRVNTEAFF.